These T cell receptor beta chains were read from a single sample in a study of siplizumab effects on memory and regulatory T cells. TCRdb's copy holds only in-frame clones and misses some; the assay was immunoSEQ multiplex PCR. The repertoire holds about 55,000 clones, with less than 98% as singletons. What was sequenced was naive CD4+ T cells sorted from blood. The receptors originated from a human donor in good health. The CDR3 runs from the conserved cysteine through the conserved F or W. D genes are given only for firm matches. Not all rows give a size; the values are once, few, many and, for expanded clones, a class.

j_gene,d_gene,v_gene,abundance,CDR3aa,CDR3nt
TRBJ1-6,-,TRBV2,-,CASSLAAHNSPLHF,TGTGCCAGCAGTTTGGCCGCGCATAATTCACCCCTCCACTTT
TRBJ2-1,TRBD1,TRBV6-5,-,CASSRDRGSYNEQFF,TGTGCCAGCAGTAGAGACAGGGGGTCCTACAATGAGCAGTTCTTC
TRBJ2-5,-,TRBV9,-,CASSVDPRQETQYF,TGTGCCAGCAGCGTAGACCCGAGGCAAGAGACCCAGTACTTC
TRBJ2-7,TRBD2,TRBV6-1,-,CASRTTGLTYEQYF,TGTGCCAGCAGGACCACGGGACTAACTTACGAGCAGTACTTC
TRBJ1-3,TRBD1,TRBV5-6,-,CASGQGGNTIYF,TGTGCCAGCGGACAGGGAGGAAACACCATATATTTT
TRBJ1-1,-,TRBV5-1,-,CASSALQGPNTEAFF,TGCGCCAGCAGTGCCCTACAAGGGCCGAACACTGAAGCTTTCTTT
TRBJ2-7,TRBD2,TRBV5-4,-,CASSLTSGNSYEQYF,TGTGCCAGCAGTTTGACTAGCGGGAACTCCTACGAGCAGTACTTC
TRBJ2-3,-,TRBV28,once,CASIGDTQYF,TGTGCCAGCATAGGGGATACGCAGTATTTT
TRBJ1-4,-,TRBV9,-,CASGTGGTNEKLFF,TGTGCCAGCGGGACGGGAGGGACTAATGAAAAACTGTTTTTT
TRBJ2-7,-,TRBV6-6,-,CASSSPYEQYF,TGTGCCAGCAGCTCTCCATACGAGCAGTACTTC
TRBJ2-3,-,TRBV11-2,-,CASSLARGYTQYF,TGTGCCAGCAGCTTAGCCCGGGGGTATACGCAGTATTTT
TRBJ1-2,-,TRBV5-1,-,CASSTVPLSTPIGYTF,TGCGCCAGCAGCACAGTCCCCCTTTCTACTCCCATTGGCTACACCTTC
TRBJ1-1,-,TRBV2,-,CASRGVQGNTEAFF,TGTGCCAGCAGAGGAGTACAGGGGAACACTGAAGCTTTCTTT
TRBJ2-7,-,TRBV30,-,CACQGTSYEQYF,TGTGCCTGTCAAGGAACCTCCTACGAGCAGTACTTC
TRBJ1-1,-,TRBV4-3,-,CASSQEGGQRAFF,TGCGCCAGCAGCCAAGAGGGAGGACAGCGGGCTTTCTTT
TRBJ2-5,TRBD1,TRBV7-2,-,CASSFDRGRETQYF,TGTGCCAGCAGCTTTGACAGGGGCCGAGAGACCCAGTACTTC
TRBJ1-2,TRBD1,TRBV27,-,CASSLSTGSRYTF,TGTGCCAGCAGTTTGTCGACAGGGAGTCGCTACACCTTC
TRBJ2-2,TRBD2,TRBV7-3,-,CASSPSSAGGTGELFF,TGTGCCAGCAGCCCCTCCTCGGCGGGAGGGACCGGGGAGCTGTTTTTT
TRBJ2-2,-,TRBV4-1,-,CASSQVSVNTGELFF,TGCGCCAGCAGCCAAGTTAGTGTGAACACCGGGGAGCTGTTTTTT
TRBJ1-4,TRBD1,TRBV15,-,CATSPGGAREKLFF,TGTGCCACCAGCCCAGGGGGCGCGAGGGAAAAACTGTTTTTT
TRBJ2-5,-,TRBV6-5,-,CASSLGGAKTQYF,TGTGCCAGCAGCCTGGGGGGGGCGAAGACCCAGTACTTC
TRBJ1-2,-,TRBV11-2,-,CASSLVVGTYGYTF,TGTGCCAGCAGCTTAGTGGTCGGAACCTATGGCTACACCTTC
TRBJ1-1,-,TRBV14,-,CASSPYRRNTEAFF,TGTGCCAGCAGCCCATATAGAAGGAACACTGAAGCTTTCTTT
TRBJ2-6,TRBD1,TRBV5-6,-,CASSTGQGRSGANVLTF,TGTGCCAGCAGCACCGGACAGGGTAGATCTGGGGCCAACGTCCTGACTTTC
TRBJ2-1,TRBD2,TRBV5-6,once,CASSRLAGGPRGNEQFF,TGTGCCAGCAGCCGGCTAGCGGGAGGGCCCCGAGGCAATGAGCAGTTCTTC
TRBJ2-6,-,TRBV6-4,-,CASRPTGRGFSSGANVLTF,TGTGCCAGCAGGCCAACCGGCCGAGGATTCTCCTCTGGGGCCAACGTCCTGACTTTC
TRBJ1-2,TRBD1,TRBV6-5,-,CASRRSRGFGYTF,TGTGCCAGCAGGAGAAGCAGGGGGTTTGGCTACACCTTC
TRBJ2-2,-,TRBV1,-,CTSSRTSAGELFF,TGCACCAGCAGCCGTACTAGCGCCGGGGAGCTGTTTTTT
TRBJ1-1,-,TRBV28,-,CASRSPREAFF,TGTGCCAGCAGATCTCCACGGGAAGCTTTCTTT
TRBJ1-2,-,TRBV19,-,CASTTQGPASYGYTF,TGTGCCAGTACCACTCAAGGCCCGGCCAGTTATGGCTACACCTTC
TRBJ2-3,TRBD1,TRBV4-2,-,CASSQGTGRTDTQYF,TGTGCCAGCAGCCAAGGGACAGGGCGCACAGATACGCAGTATTTT
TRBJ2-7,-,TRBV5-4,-,CASSLEGLGEQYF,TGTGCCAGCAGCTTGGAGGGCCTCGGCGAGCAGTACTTC
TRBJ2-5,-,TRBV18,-,CASSPRETQYF,TGTGCCAGCTCACCACGGGAGACCCAGTACTTC
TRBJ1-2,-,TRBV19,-,CASNDRQRIYGYTF,TGTGCCAGTAATGACCGCCAAAGGATCTATGGCTACACCTTC
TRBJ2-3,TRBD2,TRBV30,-,CAWSHQAGGRDTQYF,TGTGCCTGGAGTCACCAGGCGGGAGGGCGAGATACGCAGTATTTT
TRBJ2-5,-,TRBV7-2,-,CASSLVLKETQYF,TGTGCCAGCAGCTTAGTCCTGAAAGAGACCCAGTACTTC
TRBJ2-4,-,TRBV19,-,CASSPGDRLAKNIQYF,TGTGCCAGTAGTCCGGGGGACAGACTAGCCAAAAACATTCAGTACTTC
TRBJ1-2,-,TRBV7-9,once,CASSVPGEGYTF,TGTGCCAGCAGCGTCCCTGGGGAAGGCTACACCTTC
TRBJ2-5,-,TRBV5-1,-,CASKPRGGPQETQYF,TGCGCCAGCAAACCCCGTGGGGGACCGCAAGAGACCCAGTACTTC
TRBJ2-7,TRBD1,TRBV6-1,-,CASSDRTGDTEQYF,TGTGCCAGCAGTGATAGGACAGGAGACACCGAGCAGTACTTC
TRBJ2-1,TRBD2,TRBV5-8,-,CASSFTGRVYNEQFF,TGTGCCAGCAGCTTTACCGGGAGGGTTTACAATGAGCAGTTCTTC
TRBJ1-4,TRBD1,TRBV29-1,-,CSVAGQYNEKLFF,TGCAGCGTTGCGGGACAGTATAATGAAAAACTGTTTTTT
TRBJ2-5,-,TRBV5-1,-,CASSPGQRQETQYF,TGCGCCAGCAGCCCCGGCCAGCGTCAAGAGACCCAGTACTTC
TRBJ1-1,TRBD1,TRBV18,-,CASSPFRTGPTEAFF,TGTGCCAGCTCACCTTTCAGGACAGGGCCCACTGAAGCTTTCTTT
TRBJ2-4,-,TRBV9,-,CASSVGPAAVIQYF,TGTGCCAGCAGCGTCGGACCGGCGGCAGTCATTCAGTACTTC
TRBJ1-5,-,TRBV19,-,CASSMGSQPQHF,TGTGCCAGTAGTATGGGAAGTCAGCCCCAGCATTTT
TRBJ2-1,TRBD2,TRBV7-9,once,CASSLTMGGRVYNEQFF,TGTGCCAGCAGCTTGACAATGGGCGGGAGGGTCTACAATGAGCAGTTCTTC
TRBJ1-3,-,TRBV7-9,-,CASSGLGAGNTIYF,TGTGCCAGCAGCGGACTTGGGGCTGGAAACACCATATATTTT
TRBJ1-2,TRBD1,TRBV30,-,CAWSRTTGTGGYTF,TGTGCCTGGTCCCGCACGACAGGGACGGGGGGCTACACCTTC
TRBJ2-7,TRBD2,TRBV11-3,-,CASSLSTSGRVSSF,TGTGCCAGCAGCCTGTCGACTAGCGGGAGAGTTAGCTCCTTC